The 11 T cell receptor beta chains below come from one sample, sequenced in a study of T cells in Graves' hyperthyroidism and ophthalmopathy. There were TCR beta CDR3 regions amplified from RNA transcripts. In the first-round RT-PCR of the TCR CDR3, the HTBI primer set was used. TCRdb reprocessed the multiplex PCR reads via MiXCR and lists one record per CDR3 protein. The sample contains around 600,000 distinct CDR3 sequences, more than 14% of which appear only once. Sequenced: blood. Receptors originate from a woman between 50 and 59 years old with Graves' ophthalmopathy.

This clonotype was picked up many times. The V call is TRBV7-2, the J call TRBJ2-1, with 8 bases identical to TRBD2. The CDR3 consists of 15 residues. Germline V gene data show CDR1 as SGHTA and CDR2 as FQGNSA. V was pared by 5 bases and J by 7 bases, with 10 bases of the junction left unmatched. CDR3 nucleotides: TGTGCCAGCAGCATTAGCGGGATAGGGGTAAATGAGCAGTTCTTC. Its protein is CASSISGIGVNEQFF.

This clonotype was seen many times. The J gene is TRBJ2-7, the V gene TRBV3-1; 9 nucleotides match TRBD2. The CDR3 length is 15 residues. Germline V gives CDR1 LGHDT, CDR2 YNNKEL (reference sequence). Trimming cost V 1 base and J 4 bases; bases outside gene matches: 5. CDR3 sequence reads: CASSQVGLAGYEQYF. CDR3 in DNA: TGTGCCAGCAGCCAAGTCGGGCTAGCGGGATACGAGCAGTACTTC.

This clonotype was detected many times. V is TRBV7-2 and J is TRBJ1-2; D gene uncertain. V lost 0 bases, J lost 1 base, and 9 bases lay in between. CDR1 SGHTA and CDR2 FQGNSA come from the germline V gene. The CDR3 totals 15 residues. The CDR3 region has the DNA TGTGCCAGCAGCTTAGCTGGCGGGCTTAACTATGGCTACACCTTC. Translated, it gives CASSLAGGLNYGYTF.

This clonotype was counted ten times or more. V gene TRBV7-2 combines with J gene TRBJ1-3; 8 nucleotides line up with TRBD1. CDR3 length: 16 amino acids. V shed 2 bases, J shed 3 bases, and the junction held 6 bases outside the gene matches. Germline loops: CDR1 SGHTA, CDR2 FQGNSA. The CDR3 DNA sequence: TGTGCCAGCAGCTTATTCCTACAGGGGGTTGGAAACACCATATATTTT. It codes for CASSLFLQGVGNTIYF. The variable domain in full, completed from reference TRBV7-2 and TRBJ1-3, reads GAGVSQSPSNKVTEKGKDVELRCDPISGHTALYWYRQSLGQGLEFLIYFQGNSAPDKSGLPSDRFSAERTGGSVSTLTIQRTQQEDSAVYLCASSLFLQGVGNTIYFGEGSWLTVV.

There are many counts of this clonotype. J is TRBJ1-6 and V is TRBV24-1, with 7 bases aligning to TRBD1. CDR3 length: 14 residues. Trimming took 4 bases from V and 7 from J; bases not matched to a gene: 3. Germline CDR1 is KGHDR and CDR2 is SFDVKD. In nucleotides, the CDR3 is TGTGCCACCAGTGACGGGACAGTAAATTCACCCCTCCACTTT. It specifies CATSDGTVNSPLHF.

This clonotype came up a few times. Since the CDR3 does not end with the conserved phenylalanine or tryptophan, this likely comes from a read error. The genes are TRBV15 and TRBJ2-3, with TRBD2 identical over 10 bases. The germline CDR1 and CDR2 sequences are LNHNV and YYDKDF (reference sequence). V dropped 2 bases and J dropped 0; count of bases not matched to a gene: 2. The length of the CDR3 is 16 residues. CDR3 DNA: TGTGCCACCAGCAGACTAGCGGGAGAGAGCACAGATACGCAGTATCTT. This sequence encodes CATSRLAGESTDTQYL.

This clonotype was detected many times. The CDR3 DNA reads TGCAGTGCTAGAGATCAGCTAGCCCTTAATGAGCAGTTCTTC. Amino acids: CSARDQLALNEQFF. This sequence joins TRBV20-1 and TRBJ2-1, with D possibly being TRBD2 (5 bases). The CDR3 is 14 residues long. V was pared by 0 bases and J by 7 bases, with 13 bases between. The germline CDR1 and CDR2 sequences are DFQATT and SNEGSKA (reference sequence).

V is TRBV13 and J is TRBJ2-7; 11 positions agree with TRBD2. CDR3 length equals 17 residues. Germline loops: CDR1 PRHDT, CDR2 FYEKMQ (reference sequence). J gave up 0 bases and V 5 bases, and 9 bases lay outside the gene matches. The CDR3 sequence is CASSPRGLAAHSYEQYF. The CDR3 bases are TGTGCCAGCAGCCCCAGGGGACTAGCGGCCCACTCCTACGAGCAGTACTTC.

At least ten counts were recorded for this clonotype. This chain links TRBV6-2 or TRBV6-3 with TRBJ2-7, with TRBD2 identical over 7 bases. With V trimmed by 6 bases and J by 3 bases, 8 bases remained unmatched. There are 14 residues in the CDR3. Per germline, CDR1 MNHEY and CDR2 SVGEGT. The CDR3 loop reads CASRVTGGFYEQYF. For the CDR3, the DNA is TGTGCCAGCAGAGTGACGGGAGGCTTCTACGAGCAGTACTTC.

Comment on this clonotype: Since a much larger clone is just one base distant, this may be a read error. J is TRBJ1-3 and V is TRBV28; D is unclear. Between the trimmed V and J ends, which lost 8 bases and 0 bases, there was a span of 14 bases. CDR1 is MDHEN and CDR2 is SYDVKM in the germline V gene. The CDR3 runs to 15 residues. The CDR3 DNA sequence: TGTGCCAGCGGGGTGACACGGATCTCTGGAAACACCATATATTTT. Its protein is CASGVTRISGNTIYF.

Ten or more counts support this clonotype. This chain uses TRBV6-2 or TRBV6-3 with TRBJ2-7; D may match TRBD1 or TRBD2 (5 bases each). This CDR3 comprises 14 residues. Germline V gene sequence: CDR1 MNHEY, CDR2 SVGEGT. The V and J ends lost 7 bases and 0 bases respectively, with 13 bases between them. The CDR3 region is CASNPREPSYEQYF. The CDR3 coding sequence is TGTGCCAGCAACCCCAGGGAGCCCTCCTACGAGCAGTACTTC.